Listed below are T cell receptor beta chains from one sample, sequenced in a study of glioma-infiltrating T cells after dendritic cell vaccination. Assay used: immunoSEQ multiplex PCR; TCRdb lists only in-frame clones, some missing. The repertoire holds around 96,000 clones, with around 80% as singletons. The sequenced sample was blood, obtained before dendritic cell vaccination. The receptors shown here come from a human donor with glioblastoma. CDR3s include the opening cysteine and the closing phenylalanine or tryptophan. Each record gives: CDR3 DNA, CDR3 protein, J gene, CDR3 length, D gene, clone size, V gene. A D gene is named only where the DNA matches it firmly. Clone sizes are given selectively: once, few, many, or a class where the clone is expanded.

TGTGCCAGCAGCTCCCGGGACAGGGGAGTTTATGACTATGGCTACACCTTC | CASSSRDRGVYDYGYTF | TRBJ1-2 | 17 | TRBD1 | . | TRBV9
TGTGCCAGCAGCTTACGCAGGATCGATGAGCAGTTCTTC | CASSLRRIDEQFF | TRBJ2-1 | 13 | . | . | TRBV11-1
TGTGCCATCAGTTCCGGGACAGGGGCCTACGAGCAGTACTTC | CAISSGTGAYEQYF | TRBJ2-7 | 14 | TRBD1 | . | TRBV10-3
TGTGCCAGCGGCTGGGGGGAGTACCAGCCCCAGCATTTT | CASGWGEYQPQHF | TRBJ1-5 | 13 | . | . | TRBV7-9
TGCGCCAGCAGCTTAACTGGACTACCCCAAGAGACCCAGTACTTC | CASSLTGLPQETQYF | TRBJ2-5 | 15 | . | . | TRBV5-1
TGTGCCAGCAGTTGGGACAGGGATAACTATGGCTACACCTTC | CASSWDRDNYGYTF | TRBJ1-2 | 14 | TRBD1 | . | TRBV27
TGCGCCAGCAGCCGCTCGGGACAGGATTCCTACGAGCAGTACTTC | CASSRSGQDSYEQYF | TRBJ2-7 | 15 | TRBD1 | once | TRBV4-1
TGTGCCAGCTCACCACCTTCCGGGGAGGGCGAGCAGTACTTC | CASSPPSGEGEQYF | TRBJ2-7 | 14 | TRBD2 | . | TRBV18
TGTGCCAGCAGTTCCCATATTGCGGGCGGAAAACTGTTTTTT | CASSSHIAGGKLFF | TRBJ1-4 | 14 | . | few | TRBV6-5
TGTGCCAGTAGTTTAGAATGGACAGGGCTCCAAAACACCTATGGCTACACCTTC | CASSLEWTGLQNTYGYTF | TRBJ1-2 | 18 | TRBD1 | . | TRBV19
TGCGCCAGCAGAAGACTAGTCAATGAGCAGTTCTTC | CASRRLVNEQFF | TRBJ2-1 | 12 | . | . | TRBV5-1
TGCGCCAGCAGCTTTGAGTCGGCATCAGGACTGTTTTTT | CASSFESASGLFF | TRBJ1-4 | 13 | . | . | TRBV5-1
TGTGCCAGCAGCGTAGGTGCGGGGGGACCCCAATTAGAGACCCAGTACTTC | CASSVGAGGPQLETQYF | TRBJ2-5 | 17 | TRBD2 | . | TRBV9
TGTGCCAGCAGTTTTATAGCGGGAGGTGGCGAGCAGTACTTC | CASSFIAGGGEQYF | TRBJ2-7 | 14 | TRBD2 | . | TRBV6-5
TGTGCCAGCAGCGGCCGGGACAGAAGTTTCCTATACACCGGGGAGCTGTTTTTT | CASSGRDRSFLYTGELFF | TRBJ2-2 | 18 | TRBD1 | . | TRBV9
TGTGCCTGGAGTGTACAGACGGACAATGAGCAGTTCTTC | CAWSVQTDNEQFF | TRBJ2-1 | 13 | . | . | TRBV30
TGTGCCAGCAGTTCGACAGAAAACACTGAAGCTTTCTTT | CASSSTENTEAFF | TRBJ1-1 | 13 | . | . | TRBV6-1
TGTGCCAGCAGCTTGTTCGGCGAGCAGTACTTC | CASSLFGEQYF | TRBJ2-7 | 11 | . | . | TRBV5-6
TGTGCCAGCACCGTTAGTTACGAGCAGTACTTC | CASTVSYEQYF | TRBJ2-7 | 11 | . | few | TRBV2
TGCAGCGTCCGAGTGATCCCCTACGAGCAGTACTTC | CSVRVIPYEQYF | TRBJ2-7 | 12 | . | . | TRBV29-1
TGTGCCAGCAGTTTAGGGTACGGAAAACTGTTTTTT | CASSLGYGKLFF | TRBJ1-4 | 12 | . | . | TRBV11-2
TGTGCCATTCGGACACCCTCGACCTACGAGCAGTACTTC | CAIRTPSTYEQYF | TRBJ2-7 | 13 | . | . | TRBV10-3
TGTGCCAGCAGCGTAGGGGGGGACTCCTTTCGCGAGCAGTACTTC | CASSVGGDSFREQYF | TRBJ2-7 | 15 | . | . | TRBV9
TGTGCCAGCAGCCGGAGGACAGGGCGCCACGAGCAGTACTTC | CASSRRTGRHEQYF | TRBJ2-7 | 14 | TRBD1 | . | TRBV5-6
TGTGCCAGCAGTCCCCGGGGGGTTATCAATGAGCAGTTCTTC | CASSPRGVINEQFF | TRBJ2-1 | 14 | TRBD2 | . | TRBV27
TGTGCCAGCAGCTTCCTAGCGGGAGGGGGCGAGCAGTACTTC | CASSFLAGGGEQYF | TRBJ2-7 | 14 | TRBD2 | . | TRBV7-9
TGTGCCAGCAGCCAACTTATCGGGGGGCCGGACAACGAGCAGTACTTC | CASSQLIGGPDNEQYF | TRBJ2-7 | 16 | . | . | TRBV14
TGTGCCAGCAGCCAAGGACTAGTATACAATGAGCAGTTCTTC | CASSQGLVYNEQFF | TRBJ2-1 | 14 | . | . | TRBV14
TGTGCCAGCAGCTTGCCCCCGACTCTCCGACAAGAGACCCAGTACTTC | CASSLPPTLRQETQYF | TRBJ2-5 | 16 | . | . | TRBV5-6
TGTGCCAGCAGCTTGGAGGGGACAGGGGTCCCTTCCTACTATGGCTACACCTTC | CASSLEGTGVPSYYGYTF | TRBJ1-2 | 18 | TRBD1 | . | TRBV5-6
TGTGCCAGTAGTATAGACCGCACCGTGGACTCCCGAGTGCAGTACTTC | CASSIDRTVDSRVQYF | TRBJ2-7 | 16 | . | . | TRBV19
TGTGCCAGTAGTCCGGACAGGGTAGACTATGGCTACACCTTC | CASSPDRVDYGYTF | TRBJ1-2 | 14 | TRBD1 | . | TRBV19
TGTGCCAGCGGCAAGGAGATGGACACTGAAGCTTTCTTT | CASGKEMDTEAFF | TRBJ1-1 | 13 | . | . | TRBV2
TGTGCCAGCAGTTACGCAGGGGTCGCCACTGAAGCTTTCTTT | CASSYAGVATEAFF | TRBJ1-1 | 14 | . | . | TRBV28
TGTGCCAGCAGTCTCCCGGGACAGATCTATGGCTACACCTTC | CASSLPGQIYGYTF | TRBJ1-2 | 14 | TRBD1 | . | TRBV28
TGTGCCAGCAGCTTAAGGCAGGTTAGCTCCTACGAGCAGTACTTC | CASSLRQVSSYEQYF | TRBJ2-7 | 15 | . | . | TRBV7-9
TGTGCCAGCAGCCTACTAGCGGGAGGGGTTCATGAGACCCAGTACTTC | CASSLLAGGVHETQYF | TRBJ2-5 | 16 | TRBD2 | . | TRBV7-9
TGTGCCAGCAGTTCCGGACAGGCTTCCTACGAGCAGTACTTC | CASSSGQASYEQYF | TRBJ2-7 | 14 | TRBD1 | . | TRBV28
TGTGCCAGCAGCCCCGACACTGAAGCTTTCTTT | CASSPDTEAFF | TRBJ1-1 | 11 | . | . | TRBV2
TGTGCCAGCAGCTGGGACAGGGGCGACGAGCAGTACTTC | CASSWDRGDEQYF | TRBJ2-7 | 13 | . | . | TRBV21-1
TGTGCCAGCACCCAAGGGGAGGGGAACTATGGCTACACCTTC | CASTQGEGNYGYTF | TRBJ1-2 | 14 | . | . | TRBV6-1
TGTGCCAGCAGCCGACTAGCGGGGGGCTCCTACAATGAGCAGTTCTTC | CASSRLAGGSYNEQFF | TRBJ2-1 | 16 | TRBD2 | . | TRBV2
TGCAGCGTTGCCAGCTCTGGAAACACCATATATTTT | CSVASSGNTIYF | TRBJ1-3 | 12 | . | once | TRBV29-1
TGTGCCATCAGTCCCGGGACTAGCGGGGATGAGCAGTTCTTC | CAISPGTSGDEQFF | TRBJ2-1 | 14 | TRBD2 | once | TRBV10-3
TGCAGCGTCACGCAGGGGGAGGACACTGAAGCTTTCTTT | CSVTQGEDTEAFF | TRBJ1-1 | 13 | TRBD1 | . | TRBV29-1
TGTGCCAGCAGTTATGACAGGGGACCTTTTCAGCCCCAGCATTTT | CASSYDRGPFQPQHF | TRBJ1-5 | 15 | TRBD1 | . | TRBV7-2
TGTGCAAGTCGCGGACGGACTAGCGATGACTACGAGCAGTACTTC | CASRGRTSDDYEQYF | TRBJ2-7 | 15 | . | . | TRBV12-2
TGTGCCAGCAGCGTCTCGGGACAGGGGTCTCTAGGAGAAAAACTGTTTTTT | CASSVSGQGSLGEKLFF | TRBJ1-4 | 17 | TRBD1 | . | TRBV9
TGCGCCAGCAGCCACAGGGAAGGCGAAAAACTGTTTTTT | CASSHREGEKLFF | TRBJ1-4 | 13 | . | . | TRBV5-1
TGTGCCAGCAGGTCGGGACAGGGCTACGAGCAGTACTTC | CASRSGQGYEQYF | TRBJ2-7 | 13 | TRBD1 | . | TRBV28
TGCAGCGGGGGCAGGGATAAAGGTGAAGCTTTCTTT | CSGGRDKGEAFF | TRBJ1-1 | 12 | . | . | TRBV29-1
TGTGCCAGCAGCCATCAAGACACGCTTAACTATGGCTACACCTTC | CASSHQDTLNYGYTF | TRBJ1-2 | 15 | . | once | TRBV4-2
TGCGCCAGCAGCTCCGGACAGGGGATAATCCACGAGCAGTACTTC | CASSSGQGIIHEQYF | TRBJ2-7 | 15 | TRBD1 | . | TRBV5-1
TGTGCCAGCAGTTATAACCTTTGGACTAGCGAGGAGACCCAGTACTTC | CASSYNLWTSEETQYF | TRBJ2-5 | 16 | TRBD2 | few | TRBV6-5